The sequence of this T cell receptor beta chain was determined in a study of cytomegalovirus exposure and HLA in healthy donors. PCR primers comprised 60 Vbeta and 13 Jbeta primers. The method was immunoSEQ multiplex PCR; TCRdb's version includes in-frame clones alone and lacks a portion of them. This table holds around 60,000 clones. The CDR3 runs 14 residues. Germline values: CDR1 SQVTM, CDR2 ANQGSEA. V lost 4 bases and J 5 bases, leaving 18 bases between the germline ends. The sequencing input was PBMCs. The TCR was taken from a woman between 18 and 29 years old in good health and CMV-seronegative. V and J are TRBV29-1 and TRBJ2-7; a possible D gene is TRBD1 (5 bases). CDR3 DNA sequence: TGCAGCGTTGGAATAGGGGTCTCAGGGAACGAGCAGTACTTC. Residues: CSVGIGVSGNEQYF.